These 20 T cell receptor beta chains came from one sample sequenced in a study of T cells in localized non-small cell lung cancer. The table came from immunoSEQ multiplex PCR; TCRdb's copy has only in-frame clones and leaves some out. The sample gives 50,000 to 55,000 clones, 75% to 90% of which show up once; about 18% is in the top ten. The material was peripheral blood mononuclear cells, obtained before any cancer treatment. These receptors were taken from a man aged 35 to 70 with stage III lung adenocarcinoma.

The chain has TRBV4-3 and TRBJ2-7, with TRBD1 matching 11 bases. The CDR3 covers 15 residues. Germline V gene data show CDR1 as LGHNA and CDR2 as YSLEER. Losses at the gene ends were 5 bases for V and 3 bases for J; bases not matched to a gene: 6. CDR3: CASSGAGTGGYEQYF. Written as DNA, the CDR3 is TGCGCCAGCAGCGGAGCCGGGACAGGGGGCTACGAGCAGTACTTC.

The chain is built from TRBV7-9 and TRBJ2-1; TRBD2 matches 8 bases. Germline V lookup: CDR1 SEHNR, CDR2 FQNEAQ (reference sequence). Germline trimming cut 7 bases from V and 4 bases from J; bases unmatched to any gene: 6. This CDR3 is built from 14 residues. In DNA, the CDR3 is TGTGCCAGCACCCCGGGACTAGAATACAATGAGCAGTTCTTC. This translates into CASTPGLEYNEQFF. The full variable domain, its missing parts supplied by reference TRBV7-9 and TRBJ2-1, is DTGVSQNPRHKITKRGQNVTFRCDPISEHNRLYWYRQTLGQGPEFLTYFQNEAQLEKSRLLSDRFSAERPKGSFSTLEIQRTEQGDSAMYLCASTPGLEYNEQFFGPGTRLTVL.

V usage is TRBV6-5 and J usage is TRBJ1-4; D is unresolved. The CDR3 covers 13 residues. Germline V gene sequence: CDR1 MNHEY, CDR2 SVGAGI. V was trimmed by 2 bases and J by 4 bases, leaving 5 bases between them. CDR3 sequence reads: CASSYDLNEKLFF. The CDR3 DNA is TGTGCCAGCAGTTACGACCTTAATGAAAAACTGTTTTTT.

This chain uses TRBV27 with TRBJ1-1; the D is unclear. V was cut by 6 bases and J by 0 bases, with 17 bases left in between. From germline, CDR1 is MNHEY and CDR2 SMNVEV (reference sequence). CDR3 size: 16 residues. CDR3 nucleotide sequence: TGTGCCAGCAGCCCTGACTCTCGGAGGATGAACACTGAAGCTTTCTTT. Protein: CASSPDSRRMNTEAFF.

This chain joins TRBV5-5 and TRBJ1-1; a possible D gene is TRBD1 (6 bases). The CDR3 has 13 amino acids. The germline V gene encodes CDR1 SGHKS and CDR2 YYEKEE (reference sequence). V dropped 3 bases and J dropped 3 bases, with 9 bases sitting between them. The CDR3 spells CASSWQGYTEAFF. The CDR3 nucleotides read TGTGCCAGCAGCTGGCAGGGGTACACTGAAGCTTTCTTT.

The chain links TRBV5-1 to TRBJ2-7, with D possibly matching TRBD2 (7 bases). In germline, CDR1 is SGHRS, CDR2 YFSETQ. The V gene lost 3 bases and the J gene lost 2 bases, with 12 bases spanning the gap. CDR3 length: 14 amino acids. The CDR3 spells CASSWEGGTYEQYF. The CDR3 region has the DNA TGCGCCAGCAGCTGGGAGGGGGGCACCTACGAGCAGTACTTC.

CDR3 region: CASRGMAGELFF. CDR3 nucleotides: TGTGCCAGTAGGGGCATGGCCGGGGAGCTGTTTTTT. V usage is TRBV19 and J usage is TRBJ2-2; D is undetermined. There are 12 residues in the CDR3. CDR1 is LNHDA, CDR2 SQIVND, per germline (reference sequence). Trimming cost V 6 bases and J 6 bases, with 8 bases left between them.

J is TRBJ1-3 and V is TRBV9; D is uncertain. Between the trimmed V and J ends, which lost 0 bases and 4 bases, there was a span of 17 bases. Germline V gene lookup returns CDR1 SGDLS and CDR2 YYNGEE. This CDR3 spans 17 amino acids. The CDR3 region is CASSVDGSVDAGNTIYF. The CDR3 bases are TGTGCCAGCAGCGTAGATGGAAGTGTAGACGCGGGAAACACCATATATTTT.

The chain is built from TRBV6-5 and TRBJ1-2, with a tentative D call TRBD1 (6 bases). The CDR3 is 14 residues long. CDR1 is MNHEY and CDR2 is SVGAGI in the germline V gene. The V end was cut by 8 bases, the J end by 7 bases, with 20 bases between. The CDR3 region is CASGIRGPVFGYTF. The DNA of the CDR3 is TGTGCCAGCGGAATCCGGGGGCCGGTTTTTGGCTACACCTTC.

The chain is built from TRBV4-1 and TRBJ1-4, with D unresolved. V gave up 1 base and J gave up 0 bases, with 9 bases separating them. The CDR3 runs to 16 residues. CDR1 and CDR2 from the germline V gene are MGHRA and YSYEKL. The CDR3 bases are TGCGCCAGCAGCCAAGGATCCCCAGCAACTAATGAAAAACTGTTTTTT. It encodes CASSQGSPATNEKLFF.

The rearrangement joins TRBV18 to TRBJ2-7; unclear D gene. The CDR3 contains 19 residues. Germline lookup yields CDR1 KGHSH and CDR2 LQKENI. V lost 6 bases to trimming and J lost 1 base, with 28 bases between them. CDR3 bases: TGTGCCAGCTCTACTCTCCGGGCAGATAATCTCCTATTGTCCTACGAGCAGTACTTC. Protein: CASSTLRADNLLLSYEQYF. The full variable domain, in which reference TRBV18 and TRBJ2-7 provide the parts outside the CDR3, is NAGVMQNPRHLVRRRGQEARLRCSPMKGHSHVYWYRQLPEEGLKFMVYLQKENIIDESGMPKERFSAEFPKEGPSILRIQQVVRGDSAAYFCASSTLRADNLLLSYEQYFGPGTRLTVT.

The chain carries TRBV5-1 and TRBJ2-1; a possible D gene is TRBD2 (6 bases). This CDR3 is built from 15 residues. V lost 0 bases and J lost 2, with 9 bases in between. Per germline, CDR1 SGHRS and CDR2 YFSETQ. CDR3 bases: TGCGCCAGCAGCTTGGGGGACTCTCCCTACAATGAGCAGTTCTTC. Protein product: CASSLGDSPYNEQFF.

This sequence joins TRBV19 and TRBJ1-2; D ambiguous. Per the germline V gene, CDR1 is LNHDA and CDR2 is SQIVND (reference sequence). This CDR3 spans 16 amino acids. The V and J ends lost 3 bases and 5 bases respectively, with 19 bases between them. The CDR3 region is CASSIPWSAAKYGYTF. CDR3 bases: TGTGCCAGTAGTATCCCGTGGTCGGCCGCAAAATATGGCTACACCTTC. Supplemented by reference TRBV19 and TRBJ1-2, the full variable domain reads DGGITQSPKYLFRKEGQNVTLSCEQNLNHDAMYWYRQDPGQGLRLIYYSQIVNDFQKGDIAEGYSVSREKKESFPLTVTSAQKNPTAFYLCASSIPWSAAKYGYTFGSGTRLTVV.

This clone has just one count. The rearrangement uses TRBV19 and TRBJ2-2; unclear D gene. The CDR3 runs 13 residues. Germline V CDR1 and CDR2: LNHDA, SQIVND (reference sequence). V was cut by 4 bases and J by 8 bases, with 11 bases left in between. CDR3 in amino acids: CASSKQNEGELFF. DNA for the CDR3: TGTGCCAGTAGTAAACAAAACGAAGGGGAGCTGTTTTTT. The full variable domain, in which reference TRBV19 and TRBJ2-2 provide the parts outside the CDR3, is DGGITQSPKYLFRKEGQNVTLSCEQNLNHDAMYWYRQDPGQGLRLIYYSQIVNDFQKGDIAEGYSVSREKKESFPLTVTSAQKNPTAFYLCASSKQNEGELFFGEGSRLTVL.

This chain uses TRBV7-9 with TRBJ1-2, with D uncertain. Germline V gives CDR1 SEHNR, CDR2 FQNEAQ (reference sequence). The V end lost 2 bases, the J end lost 5 bases, and 9 bases lay between the germline ends. This CDR3 has 13 amino acids. CDR3 sequence (DNA): TGTGCCAGCAGCTTAATCGGACCTTATGGCTACACCTTC. Protein: CASSLIGPYGYTF.

This clone was seen only a few times. The chain recombines TRBV19 with TRBJ1-5; D call uncertain. Germline CDR1 and CDR2: LNHDA and SQIVND (reference sequence). Trimming stripped 7 bases from V and 10 bases from J, with 11 bases between. The CDR3 covers 11 residues. CDR3 protein: CASNGAGPQHF. The DNA for the CDR3 is TGTGCCAGTAATGGAGCGGGTCCCCAGCATTTT.

The chain recombines TRBV7-3 with TRBJ2-3, with 7 bases aligning to TRBD2. The CDR3 extends over 15 amino acids. J lost 0 bases, V lost 5 bases, and 5 bases had no gene match. Germline V CDR1 and CDR2: SGHTA, FQGTGA. The DNA for the CDR3 is TGTGCCAGCAGCCGTAGCGGGCCTAGCACAGATACGCAGTATTTT. It specifies CASSRSGPSTDTQYF.

This clone was observed a few times. The chain is built from TRBV2 and TRBJ1-2, with D perhaps matching TRBD1 (6 bases). CDR3 length: 12 amino acids. The V gene lost 3 bases and the J gene lost 7 bases, with 9 bases spanning the gap. Germline assignment: CDR1 SNHLY and CDR2 FYNNEI. CDR3 DNA sequence: TGTGCCAGCAGTGACAGGACAGTTGGCTACACCTTC. This gives the protein CASSDRTVGYTF. The complete variable domain, with remaining parts taken from reference TRBV2 and TRBJ1-2, reads EPEVTQTPSHQVTQMGQEVILRCVPISNHLYFYWYRQILGQKVEFLVSFYNNEISEKSEIFDDQFSVERPDGSNFTLKIRSTKLEDSAMYFCASSDRTVGYTFGSGTRLTVV.

Only one count was recorded for this clone. The rearrangement joins TRBV2 to TRBJ1-1; D gene unclear. Trimming left V 7 bases short and J 4 bases short, with 16 bases between. CDR1 SNHLY and CDR2 FYNNEI come from the germline V gene. This CDR3 has 14 residues. The CDR3 DNA is TGTGCCAGCAACGAGGGTCTCGGAACCACTGAAGCTTTCTTT. Translated: CASNEGLGTTEAFF.

Written as DNA, the CDR3 is TGTGCCAGTAGTATGGGCAGGGGCTCCGGGGAGCTGTTTTTT. Residues: CASSMGRGSGELFF. V is TRBV19 and J is TRBJ2-2; tentative D call: TRBD1 (6 bases). The CDR3 length is 14 residues. The germline V gene encodes CDR1 LNHDA and CDR2 SQIVND (reference sequence). V was pared by 3 bases and J by 6 bases, with 11 bases between.